Only a few counts were recorded for the clone carrying this T cell receptor beta chain. TCRdb fed the 5' RACE reads into MiXCR, producing one record per CDR3 protein. The sample lists some 790,000 distinct CDR3 sequences, about 18% occurring once. These data come from a study of identical twins. The same specimen was also included in a second study, on T cells expressing NK-cell markers. That work adds: Cells sorted as CD3+CD56+NKG2C+, CD3+CD56+NKG2C- and CD3+CD56-NKG2C+ T cells supplied the TCR beta repertoires.

This clonotype was obtained from a woman in her late teens or twenties in good health. The sample comprised PBMCs.

CDR3 sequence: CASSFVTEAFF. CDR3 DNA sequence: TGTGCCAGCAGTTTTGTCACTGAAGCTTTCTTT. V usage is TRBV12-3 or TRBV12-4 and J usage is TRBJ1-1; no clear D. The ends were cut back, 3 bases at V and 4 bases at J, with 3 bases in the middle. The CDR3 spans 11 residues.